This TCR beta chain was recorded in a study of Ad26.COV2.S vaccination and SARS-CoV-2 variants (dated by TCRdb to the early 2020s). General notes on the study: Donors in the vaccine arm were drawn from COV1001, a multicentre, randomized, double-blind, placebo-controlled phase I-IIa trial testing Ad26.COV2.S in healthy adults. Ad26.COV2.S was administered intramuscularly at a dose of 5x10^10 or 1x10^11 viral particles, either as one shot or as two shots given 56 days apart. TCRbeta repertoire sequencing served as the tool for gauging how specific and how broad the SARS-CoV-2-reactive T cell receptors were following Ad26.COV2.S vaccination. The TCR-sequenced set comprised approximately 32 samples: around 20 Ad26.COV2.S vaccine recipients, 5 placebo recipients and 8 SARS-CoV-2 convalescent individuals. Trial participants were randomized into five groups of five: low-dose or high-dose Ad26.COV2.S given once or twice, or placebo on both occasions. Throughout the experiments and outcome assessment, investigators stayed blinded to trial group allocation. Study-level results and caveats: Substantial breadth of spike-specific CD8+ and CD4+ T cell responses was reported after vaccination. Vaccine and placebo recipients had similar non-spike TCR breadth, a finding consistent with the vaccine containing only spike. The study lacked the statistical power to compare responses across vaccine doses or regimens. The authors noted that total T cell responses may have been underestimated by the TCR breadth and depth analyses. Higher spike-specific TCR breadth was observed in Ad26.COV2.S recipients than in placebo recipients (P = 0.0014).

The immunoSEQ Assay was used to sequence TCRbeta CDR3 regions. After extraction, genomic DNA underwent amplification by bias-controlled multiplex PCR, followed by high-throughput sequencing. Concerning the study's data processing: Collapsing and filtering of sequences were performed to quantify the absolute abundance of each unique TCRbeta CDR3 region. T cell fraction was estimated by normalizing TCRbeta template counts to usable DNA, with usable DNA measured through amplification of reference genes found in all nucleated cells. Repertoire TCRs were annotated as SARS-CoV-2-specific by exact matching of V gene, CDR3 amino acid sequence and J gene to a known reactive TCR set. The reference SARS-CoV-2 TCR set came from MIRA and was filtered for enrichment in COVID-19-positive ImmuneCODE repertoires, removing public or cross-reactive TCRs. Using the MIRA antigens, annotated TCRs were further analysed by specific ORF or by position within an ORF. Breadth was defined as annotated unique rearrangements over total unique productive rearrangements; depth was the summed frequency of those rearrangements. TCR breadth was compared between groups using two-sided Wilcoxon rank-sum tests. Imported from immuneACCESS, the table was reduced by TCRdb to in-frame sequences with V and J called. These copies leave out some clones; in studies compared against another copy, an unresolved V gene accounts for under half, and the cause of the remainder is not known. The D gene and trimming were derived from the DNA, and the V and J assignments and clone size from that table. The sample table contains around 420,000 clones; only one count was recorded for over 75% of them. The top ten clones comprise less than 4.5% of the sample.

On this clone: What antigen it recognizes has not been identified. Per-nucleotide qualities are absent, and no much larger clonotype sits a single base away.

Inclusive of the bounding cysteine and phenylalanine, the CDR3 is 13 residues long. Of all the DNA, just the CDR3 is kept, 39 bases in frame from base 1. At the junction V is shortened by 4 bases and J by 0 bases, with 9 bases in between. The germline V gene encodes CDR1 SQVTM and CDR2 ANQGSEA. The meaning of the sample's treatment or condition label: approximately 18 received Ad26.COV2.S at low or high dose, single or two shots; 5 received placebo; per-sample allocation not given. Repertoires of vaccine and placebo recipients were sequenced from samples collected on day 63 after the first injection. Between 29 July and 7 August 2020, Cohort 1b enrolled about 27 adults aged 18-55 years at one site in Boston, USA. As a vaccine, Ad26.COV2.S was a replication-incompetent adenovirus type 26 vector that expressed a prefusion-stabilized SARS-CoV-2 spike protein derived from the original Wuhan strain.

The chain uses TRBV29-1 and TRBJ2-5; the best D guess is TRBD1, with 5 bases matching. This TCR was sampled from a person between 18 and 65 years old who received the Ad26.COV2.S COVID-19 vaccine or a placebo. The sequencing here drew on peripheral blood, taken in a trial of Ad26.COV2.S vaccine versus placebo. The CDR3 protein is CSVVDSNQETQYF. DNA sequence: TGCAGCGTTGTAGACAGCAACCAAGAGACCCAGTACTTC.